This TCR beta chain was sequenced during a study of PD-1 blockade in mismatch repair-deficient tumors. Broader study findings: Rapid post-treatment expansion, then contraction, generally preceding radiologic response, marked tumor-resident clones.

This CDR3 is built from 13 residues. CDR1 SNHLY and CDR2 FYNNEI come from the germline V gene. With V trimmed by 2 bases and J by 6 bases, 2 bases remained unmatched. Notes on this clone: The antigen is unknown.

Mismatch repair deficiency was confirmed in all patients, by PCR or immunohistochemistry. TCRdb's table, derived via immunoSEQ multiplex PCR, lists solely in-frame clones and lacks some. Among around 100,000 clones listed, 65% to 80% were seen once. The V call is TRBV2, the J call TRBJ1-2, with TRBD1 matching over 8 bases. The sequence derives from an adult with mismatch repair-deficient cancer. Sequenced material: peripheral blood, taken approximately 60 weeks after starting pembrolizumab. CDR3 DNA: TGTGCCAGCAGTGAATACAGGGGGAATGGCTACACCTTC. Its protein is CASSEYRGNGYTF.